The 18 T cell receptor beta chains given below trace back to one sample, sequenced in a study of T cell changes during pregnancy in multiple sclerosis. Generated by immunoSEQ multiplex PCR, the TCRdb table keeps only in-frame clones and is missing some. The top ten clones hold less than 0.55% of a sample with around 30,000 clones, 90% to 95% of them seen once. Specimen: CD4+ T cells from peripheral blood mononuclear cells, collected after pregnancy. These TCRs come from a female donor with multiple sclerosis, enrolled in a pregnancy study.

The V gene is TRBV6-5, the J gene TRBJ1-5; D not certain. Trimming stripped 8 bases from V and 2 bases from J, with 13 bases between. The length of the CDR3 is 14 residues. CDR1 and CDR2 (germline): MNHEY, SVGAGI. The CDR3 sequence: CASSPGMGNQPQHF. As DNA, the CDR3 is TGTGCCAGCTCCCCGGGGATGGGCAATCAGCCCCAGCATTTT.

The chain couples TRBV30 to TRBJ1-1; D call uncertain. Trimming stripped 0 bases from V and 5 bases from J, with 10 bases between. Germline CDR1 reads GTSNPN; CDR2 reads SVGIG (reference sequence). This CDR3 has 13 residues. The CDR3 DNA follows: TGTGCCTGGAGTGTACTCGAGAGGACTGAAGCTTTCTTT. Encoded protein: CAWSVLERTEAFF. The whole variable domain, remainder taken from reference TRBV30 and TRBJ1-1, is SQTIHQWPATLVQPVGSPLSLECTVEGTSNPNLYWYRQAAGRGLQLLFYSVGIGQISSEVPQNLSASRPQDRQFILSSKKLLLSDSGFYLCAWSVLERTEAFFGQGTRLTVV.

The chain's CDR3 is CASSQSGVEQFF. Written as DNA, the CDR3 is TGTGCCAGCAGCCAAAGCGGGGTTGAGCAGTTCTTC. V and J are TRBV7-3 and TRBJ2-1; 7 nucleotides match TRBD2. V dropped 5 bases and J dropped 9; count of bases not matched to a gene: 4. Germline CDR1 reads SGHTA; CDR2 reads FQGTGA. This CDR3 contains 12 residues. The entire variable domain, with the rest obtained from reference TRBV7-3 and TRBJ2-1, is as follows: GAGVSQTPSNKVTEKGKYVELRCDPISGHTALYWYRQSLGQGPEFLIYFQGTGAADDSGLPNDRFFAVRPEGSVSTLKIQRTERGDSAVYLCASSQSGVEQFFGPGTRLTVL.

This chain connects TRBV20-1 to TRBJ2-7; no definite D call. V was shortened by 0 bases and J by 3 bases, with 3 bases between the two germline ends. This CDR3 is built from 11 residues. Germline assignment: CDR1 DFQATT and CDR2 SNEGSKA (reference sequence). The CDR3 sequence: CSARDYYEQYF. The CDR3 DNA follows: TGCAGTGCTAGAGACTACTACGAGCAGTACTTC.

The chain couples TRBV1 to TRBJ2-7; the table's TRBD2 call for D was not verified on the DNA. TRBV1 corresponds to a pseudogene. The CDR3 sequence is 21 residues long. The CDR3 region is CTSSQDPPGLAGRGPSYEQYF. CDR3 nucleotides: TGCACCAGCAGCCAAGATCCCCCAGGACTAGCGGGAAGGGGACCCTCCTACGAGCAGTACTTC.

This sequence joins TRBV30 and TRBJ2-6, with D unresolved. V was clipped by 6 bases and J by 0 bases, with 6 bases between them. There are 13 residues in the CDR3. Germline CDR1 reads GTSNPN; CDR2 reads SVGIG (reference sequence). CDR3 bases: TGTGCCTGTCGGAGCTCTGGGGCCAACGTCCTGACTTTC. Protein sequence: CACRSSGANVLTF.

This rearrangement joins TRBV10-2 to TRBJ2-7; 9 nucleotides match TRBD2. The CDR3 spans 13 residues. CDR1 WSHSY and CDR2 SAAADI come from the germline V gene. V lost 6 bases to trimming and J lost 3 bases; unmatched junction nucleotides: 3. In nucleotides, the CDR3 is TGCGCCAGCAGGCTAGCGGGAAGCTACGAGCAGTACTTC. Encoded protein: CASRLAGSYEQYF.

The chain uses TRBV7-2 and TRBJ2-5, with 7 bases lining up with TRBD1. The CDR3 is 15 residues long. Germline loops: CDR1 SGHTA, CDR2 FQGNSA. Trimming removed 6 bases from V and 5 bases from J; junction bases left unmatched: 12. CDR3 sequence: CASRNDRDAGETQYF. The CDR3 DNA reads TGTGCCAGCAGGAACGACAGGGACGCGGGCGAGACCCAGTACTTC. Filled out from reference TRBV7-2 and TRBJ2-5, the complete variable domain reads GAGVSQSPSNKVTEKGKDVELRCDPISGHTALYWYRQSLGQGLEFLIYFQGNSAPDKSGLPSDRFSAERTGGSVSTLTIQRTQQEDSAVYLCASRNDRDAGETQYFGPGTRLLVL.

Written as DNA, the CDR3 is TGTGCCAGCTCACCGACGTACCCTAGCGGGGGGGCCCTTGAGACCCAGTACTTC. This codes for CASSPTYPSGGALETQYF. This chain joins TRBV18 and TRBJ2-5; 12 bases align to TRBD2. The CDR3 is made up of 18 amino acids. Germline assignment: CDR1 KGHSH and CDR2 LQKENI. The ends lost 3 bases at V and 5 bases at J; junction bases unmatched: 13.

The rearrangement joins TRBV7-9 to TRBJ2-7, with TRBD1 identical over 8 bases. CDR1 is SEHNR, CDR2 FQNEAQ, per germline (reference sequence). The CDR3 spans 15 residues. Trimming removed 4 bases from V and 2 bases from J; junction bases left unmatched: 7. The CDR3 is CASSSGQVFPYEQYF. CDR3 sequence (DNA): TGTGCCAGCAGCTCGGGACAGGTTTTTCCCTACGAGCAGTACTTC.

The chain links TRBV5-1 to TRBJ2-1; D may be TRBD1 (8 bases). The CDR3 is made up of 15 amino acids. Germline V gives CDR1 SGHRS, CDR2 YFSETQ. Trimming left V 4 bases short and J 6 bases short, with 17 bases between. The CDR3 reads CASSPGGGGSNEQFF. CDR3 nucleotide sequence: TGCGCCAGCAGCCCAGGGGGCGGGGGTTCCAATGAGCAGTTCTTC.

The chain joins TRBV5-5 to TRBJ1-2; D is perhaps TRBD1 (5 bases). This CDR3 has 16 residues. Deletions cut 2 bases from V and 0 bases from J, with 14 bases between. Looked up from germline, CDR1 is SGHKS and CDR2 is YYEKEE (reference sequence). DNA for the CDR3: TGTGCCAGCAGCTTCGGACATTTGCCTCCTAACTATGGCTACACCTTC. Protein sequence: CASSFGHLPPNYGYTF. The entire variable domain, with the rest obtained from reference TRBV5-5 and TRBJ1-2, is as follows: DAGVTQSPTHLIKTRGQQVTLRCSPISGHKSVSWYQQVLGQGPQFIFQYYEKEERGRGNFPDRFSARQFPNYSSELNVNALLLGDSALYLCASSFGHLPPNYGYTFGSGTRLTVV.

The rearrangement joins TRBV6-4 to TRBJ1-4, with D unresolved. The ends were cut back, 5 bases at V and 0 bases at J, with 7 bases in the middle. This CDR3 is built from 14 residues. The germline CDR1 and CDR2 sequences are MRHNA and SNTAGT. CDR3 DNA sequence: TGTGCCAGCAGTCCGTCTGCAACTAATGAAAAACTGTTTTTT. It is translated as CASSPSATNEKLFF.

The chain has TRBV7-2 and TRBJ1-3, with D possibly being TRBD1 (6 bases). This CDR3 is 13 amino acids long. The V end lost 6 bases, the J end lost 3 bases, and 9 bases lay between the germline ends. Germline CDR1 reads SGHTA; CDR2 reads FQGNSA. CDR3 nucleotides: TGTGCCAGCAGACCACAGGGTGGAAACACCATATATTTT. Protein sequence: CASRPQGGNTIYF.

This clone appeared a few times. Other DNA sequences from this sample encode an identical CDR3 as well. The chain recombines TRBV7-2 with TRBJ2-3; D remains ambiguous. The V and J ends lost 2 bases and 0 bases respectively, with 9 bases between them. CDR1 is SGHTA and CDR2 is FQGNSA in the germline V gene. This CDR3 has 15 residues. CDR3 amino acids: CASSLNSPSTDTQYF. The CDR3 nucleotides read TGTGCCAGCAGCTTAAACAGTCCAAGCACAGATACGCAGTATTTT.

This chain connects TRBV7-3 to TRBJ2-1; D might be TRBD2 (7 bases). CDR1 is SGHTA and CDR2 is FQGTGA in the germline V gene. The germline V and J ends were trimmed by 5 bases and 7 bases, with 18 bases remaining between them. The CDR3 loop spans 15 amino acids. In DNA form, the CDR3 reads TGTGCCAGCAGCCCAATTGGGGGGGGCCTTAATGAGCAGTTCTTC. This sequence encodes CASSPIGGGLNEQFF.

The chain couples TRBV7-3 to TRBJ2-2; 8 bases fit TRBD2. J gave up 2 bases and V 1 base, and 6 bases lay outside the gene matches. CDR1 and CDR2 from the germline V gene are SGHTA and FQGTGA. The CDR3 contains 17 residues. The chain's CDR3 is CASSLNGGGTNTGELFF. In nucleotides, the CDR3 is TGTGCCAGCAGCTTAAACGGGGGGGGGACCAACACCGGGGAGCTGTTTTTT.

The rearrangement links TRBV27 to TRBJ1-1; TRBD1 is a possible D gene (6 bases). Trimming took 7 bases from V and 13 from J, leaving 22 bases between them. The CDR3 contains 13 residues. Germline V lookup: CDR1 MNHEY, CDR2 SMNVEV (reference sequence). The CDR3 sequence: CASTSSPNGGNFF. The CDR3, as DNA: TGTGCCAGCACTAGTAGCCCCAATGGGGGCAATTTCTTT.